Listed here are 14 T cell receptor beta chains from one sample, sequenced in a study of naive and memory T cell subsets. Amplification of ligated cDNA took four PCR rounds with SP2 and nested alpha and beta constant primers. From the 5' RACE reads, TCRdb called clonotypes with MiXCR, one entry per CDR3 protein. Of roughly 60,000 distinct CDR3 sequences in the sample, more than 7% were seen once. TCR cDNA received a 3' ligated oligonucleotide that carried a UMI. These receptors originate from a male donor in good health.

This clonotype showed up many times. The chain carries TRBV27 and TRBJ1-1, with TRBD1 as a possible D gene (6 bases). The CDR3 totals 12 residues. V was clipped by 2 bases and J by 6 bases, with 7 bases between them. Germline CDR1 and CDR2: MNHEY and SMNVEV (reference sequence). CDR3 protein: CASSLTGSEAFF. The CDR3 DNA sequence: TGTGCCAGCAGTTTAACAGGGTCTGAAGCTTTCTTT.

This clonotype was found many times. The chain carries TRBV6-2 or TRBV6-3 and TRBJ1-2, with 7 bases aligning to TRBD1. CDR1 is MNHEY, CDR2 SVGEGT, per germline. J was trimmed by 0 bases and V by 3 bases; bases with no gene match: 10. The length of the CDR3 is 17 residues. CDR3 DNA: TGTGCCAGCAGTTATCCGGGACAGCAACACGCTAACTATGGCTACACCTTC. Amino acids: CASSYPGQQHANYGYTF.

This clonotype was observed many times. The gene calls are TRBV20-1 and TRBJ1-1, with D tentatively TRBD1 (5 bases). V was cut by 5 bases and J by 0 bases, with 16 bases left in between. CDR1 and CDR2 from the germline V gene are DFQATT and SNEGSKA (reference sequence). The CDR3 has 15 residues. The CDR3, as DNA: TGCAGTGCTTCCGGGCTCACGGGGGTGAACACTGAAGCTTTCTTT. Translation: CSASGLTGVNTEAFF.

The chain carries TRBV6-7 and TRBJ2-3; D is possibly TRBD1 (5 bases). TRBV6-7 is an open reading frame, and its role is uncertain. The CDR3 is made up of 16 amino acids. V was shortened by 7 bases and J by 2 bases, with 19 bases between the two germline ends. CDR3 region: CASTEHRQRLTDTQYF. The CDR3 coding sequence is TGTGCCAGCACTGAACACAGACAGCGACTCACAGATACGCAGTATTTT.

This chain connects TRBV27 to TRBJ2-5, with TRBD1 identical over 9 bases. CDR1 MNHEY and CDR2 SMNVEV come from the germline V gene (reference sequence). This CDR3 has 14 residues. The J segment lost 4 bases and the V segment lost 1 base, leaving 1 base of the junction unmatched. CDR3 residues: CASSLLGQGETQYF. For the CDR3, the DNA is TGTGCCAGCAGTTTATTGGGACAGGGAGAGACCCAGTACTTC.

This clonotype came up a few times. The chain has TRBV3-1 and TRBJ1-2; the D gene is possibly TRBD1 (5 bases). Germline V gene data show CDR1 as LGHDT and CDR2 as YNNKEL (reference sequence). V was trimmed by 3 bases and J by 8 bases, leaving 13 bases between them. The CDR3 totals 13 residues. CDR3 in amino acids: CASSQVRVSGYTF. The CDR3, as DNA: TGTGCCAGCAGCCAGGTCAGGGTAAGCGGCTACACCTTC. The variable domain in full, with the rest retrieved from reference TRBV3-1 and TRBJ1-2, is DTAVSQTPKYLVTQMGNDKSIKCEQNLGHDTMYWYKQDSKKFLKIMFSYNNKELIINETVPNRFSPKSPDKAHLNLHINSLELGDSAVYFCASSQVRVSGYTFGSGTRLTVV.

This clonotype was seen repeatedly, ten times or more. V gene TRBV11-2 combines with J gene TRBJ2-1, with D tentatively TRBD2 (6 bases). The CDR3 has 16 residues. V lost 2 bases and J lost 1, with 12 bases in between. Per germline, CDR1 SGHAT and CDR2 FQNNGV. The CDR3 region is CASSLSGEWSYNEQFF. CDR3 DNA sequence: TGTGCCAGCAGCTTATCGGGGGAGTGGTCCTACAATGAGCAGTTCTTC.

The CDR3 loop reads CASTGSSTEAFF. CDR3 in DNA: TGTGCCAGCACGGGCAGTTCGACTGAAGCTTTCTTT. The J gene is TRBJ1-1, the V gene TRBV6-5; D call uncertain. V lost 7 bases and J lost 5, with 11 bases in between. CDR1 MNHEY and CDR2 SVGAGI come from the germline V gene. The CDR3 extends over 12 amino acids.

This clonotype was seen at least ten times. The chain joins TRBV12-3 or TRBV12-4 to TRBJ2-3; D possibly uses TRBD1 or TRBD2 (6 bases each). The CDR3 is 15 residues long. Trimming cost V 5 bases and J 10 bases, with 22 bases left between them. Written as DNA, the CDR3 is TGTGCCAGCAGTACCCCCACCGGGGGCTCAAATTCGCAGTATTTT. Protein: CASSTPTGGSNSQYF.

V usage is TRBV18 and J usage is TRBJ2-3; TRBD1 aligns across 8 bases. The ends lost 3 bases at V and 4 bases at J; junction bases unmatched: 12. Germline V gene sequence: CDR1 KGHSH, CDR2 LQKENI. This CDR3 is 17 amino acids long. In DNA form, the CDR3 reads TGTGCCAGCTCACCGAGTCAGGGGGCCCCCGGAGCAGATACGCAGTATTTT. Its protein product is CASSPSQGAPGADTQYF.

The chain has TRBV29-1 and TRBJ2-4; D call uncertain. CDR1 is SQVTM and CDR2 is ANQGSEA in the germline V gene. V was trimmed by 5 bases and J by 4 bases, leaving 6 bases between them. CDR3 length equals 11 residues. CDR3 nucleotides: TGCAGCGTTTTGTGGAAAAACATTCAGTACTTC. This encodes CSVLWKNIQYF. The variable domain in full, with the rest retrieved from reference TRBV29-1 and TRBJ2-4, is SAVISQKPSRDICQRGTSLTIQCQVDSQVTMMFWYRQQPGQSLTLIATANQGSEATYESGFVIDKFPISRPNLTFSTLTVSNMSPEDSSIYLCSVLWKNIQYFGAGTRLSVL.

In this sample, this clonotype turned up many times. The V gene is TRBV2, the J gene TRBJ1-1; D remains ambiguous. Germline V lookup: CDR1 SNHLY, CDR2 FYNNEI. The CDR3 totals 11 residues. Trimming took 7 bases from V and 7 from J, leaving 10 bases between them. The CDR3 sequence: CASILAGEAFF. CDR3 nucleotides: TGTGCCAGCATCTTGGCAGGTGAAGCTTTCTTT.

There are many counts of this clonotype. The chain carries TRBV5-1 and TRBJ1-1, with D maybe TRBD1 (6 bases). In germline, CDR1 is SGHRS, CDR2 YFSETQ. V was clipped by 2 bases and J by 0 bases, with 14 bases between them. There are 16 residues in the CDR3. CDR3 region: CASSLYTGRVNTEAFF. The CDR3 DNA reads as TGCGCCAGCAGCTTATACACAGGGCGAGTGAACACTGAAGCTTTCTTT.

This clonotype was counted ten times or more. The chain couples TRBV10-3 to TRBJ2-1; the D is unclear. CDR3 length: 17 amino acids. Trimming pared 0 bases from V and 6 bases from J, leaving 18 bases between. Germline V CDR1 and CDR2: ENHRY, SYGVKD. This chain's CDR3 is CAISESGGSRFLNEQFF. CDR3 in DNA: TGTGCCATCAGTGAGTCTGGTGGTTCCCGGTTTCTCAATGAGCAGTTCTTC.